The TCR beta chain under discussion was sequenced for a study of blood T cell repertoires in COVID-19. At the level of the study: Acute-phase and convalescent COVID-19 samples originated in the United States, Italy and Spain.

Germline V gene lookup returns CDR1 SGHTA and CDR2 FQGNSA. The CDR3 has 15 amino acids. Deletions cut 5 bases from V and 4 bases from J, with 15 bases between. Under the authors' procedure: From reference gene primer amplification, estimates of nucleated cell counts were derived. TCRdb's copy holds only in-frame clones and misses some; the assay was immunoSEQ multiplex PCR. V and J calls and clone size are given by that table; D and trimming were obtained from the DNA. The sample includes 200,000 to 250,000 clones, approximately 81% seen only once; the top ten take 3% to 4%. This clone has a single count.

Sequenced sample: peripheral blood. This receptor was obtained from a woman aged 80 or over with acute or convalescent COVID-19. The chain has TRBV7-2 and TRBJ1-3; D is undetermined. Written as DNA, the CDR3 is TGTGCCAGCAGCCCGGTCGGAGGGAACGGAAACACCATATATTTT. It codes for CASSPVGGNGNTIYF.